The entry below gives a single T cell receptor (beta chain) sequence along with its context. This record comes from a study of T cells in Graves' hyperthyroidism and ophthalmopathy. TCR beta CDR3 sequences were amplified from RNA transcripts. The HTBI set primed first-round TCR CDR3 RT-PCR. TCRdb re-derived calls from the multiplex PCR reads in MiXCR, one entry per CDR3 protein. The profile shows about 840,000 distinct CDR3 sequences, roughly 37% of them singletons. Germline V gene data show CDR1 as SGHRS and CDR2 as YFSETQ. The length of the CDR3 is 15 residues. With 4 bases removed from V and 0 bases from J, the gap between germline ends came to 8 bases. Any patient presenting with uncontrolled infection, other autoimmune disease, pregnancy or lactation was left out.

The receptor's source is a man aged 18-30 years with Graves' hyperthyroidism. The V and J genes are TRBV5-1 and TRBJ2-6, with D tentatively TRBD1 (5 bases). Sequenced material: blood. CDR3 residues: CASSAQGSGANVLTF. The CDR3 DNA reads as TGCGCCAGCAGCGCCCAGGGCTCTGGGGCCAACGTCCTGACTTTC.